The next 15 T cell receptor beta chains were all read from a single sample in a study of T cell responses to AZD1222 COVID-19 vaccine. TCRdb keeps only in-frame clones here, not all; method: immunoSEQ multiplex PCR. This table holds some 150,000 clones, 90% found once. Specimen: peripheral blood, collected 28 days after the second AZD1222 dose. All receptors derive from an adult who received the AZD1222 COVID-19 vaccine.

CDR3 protein: CASSQGTGRLDADTEAFF. The CDR3 nucleotides are TGCGCCAGCAGCCAAGGGACGGGACGCCTGGACGCCGACACTGAAGCTTTCTTT. The chain carries TRBV4-1 and TRBJ1-1; D is perhaps TRBD1 (5 bases). Trimming took 1 base from V and 3 from J, leaving 21 bases between them. This CDR3 is 18 amino acids long. CDR1 and CDR2 (germline): MGHRA, YSYEKL.

The J gene is TRBJ1-4, the V gene TRBV27; 8 nucleotides match TRBD1. Germline CDR1 reads MNHEY; CDR2 reads SMNVEV (reference sequence). V shed 0 bases, J shed 5 bases, and the junction held 8 bases outside the gene matches. The CDR3 consists of 17 residues. The CDR3 reads CASSLSPRTGLNEKLFF. The CDR3 DNA is TGTGCCAGCAGTTTATCGCCCCGGACAGGGCTAAATGAAAAACTGTTTTTT.

The chain recombines TRBV29-1 with TRBJ2-2; 9 nucleotides match TRBD1. Germline V gene lookup returns CDR1 SQVTM and CDR2 ANQGSEA. The CDR3 consists of 16 residues. Losses at the gene ends were 0 bases for V and 2 bases for J; bases not matched to a gene: 4. This CDR3 is CSVEERDRDNTGELFF. The DNA for the CDR3 is TGCAGCGTTGAAGAGCGGGACAGGGATAACACCGGGGAGCTGTTTTTT.

CDR3 loop: CASSQRRTQTLRTGELFF. CDR3 bases: TGTGCCAGCAGCCAAAGAAGGACACAAACCCTCCGTACCGGGGAGCTGTTTTTT. This chain joins TRBV14 and TRBJ2-2; tentatively, D is TRBD1 (5 bases). V was clipped by 2 bases and J by 5 bases, with 21 bases between them. Germline lookup yields CDR1 SGHDN and CDR2 FVKESK. The CDR3 covers 18 residues.

The chain carries TRBV7-9 and TRBJ2-6; D remains unclear. The CDR3 is 17 amino acids. The germline gives CDR1 SEHNR, CDR2 FQNEAQ (reference sequence). V gave up 5 bases and J gave up 1 base, with 15 bases separating them. The CDR3 loop is CASSLRTVPSGANVLTF. The CDR3 DNA sequence: TGTGCCAGCAGCCTCCGGACGGTCCCTTCTGGGGCCAACGTCCTGACTTTC.

The rearrangement links TRBV19 to TRBJ1-1, with D uncertain. In germline, CDR1 is LNHDA, CDR2 SQIVND (reference sequence). The CDR3 spans 13 residues. Deletions cut 5 bases from V and 4 bases from J, with 11 bases between. The CDR3 nucleotides are TGTGCCAGTAGTCTTACGGGTGGCACTGAAGCTTTCTTT. This translates into CASSLTGGTEAFF.

The chain joins TRBV5-1 to TRBJ1-2; 7 bases map to TRBD1. Germline assignment: CDR1 SGHRS and CDR2 YFSETQ. The CDR3 has 13 amino acids. J gave up 8 bases and V 2 bases, and 6 bases lay outside the gene matches. The CDR3 region has the DNA TGCGCCAGCAGCTTTAGAGGGGGCCGGGGCTACACCTTC. It encodes CASSFRGGRGYTF.

This chain connects TRBV5-1 to TRBJ2-2, with 10 bases fitting TRBD1. V shed 3 bases and J 3 bases; nucleotides not matched to a gene: 5. The CDR3 runs to 16 residues. The germline V gene encodes CDR1 SGHRS and CDR2 YFSETQ. CDR3: CASSWGQGFDTGELFF. For the CDR3, the DNA is TGCGCCAGCAGCTGGGGACAGGGGTTTGACACCGGGGAGCTGTTTTTT.

This chain connects TRBV5-4 to TRBJ2-5, with TRBD2 matching over 10 bases. The V segment lost 3 bases and the J segment 2 bases; nucleotides outside the gene matches: 4. The CDR3 covers 15 residues. The germline V gene encodes CDR1 SGHNT and CDR2 YYREEE (reference sequence). The CDR3: CASSSGLAEQETQYF. The CDR3, as DNA: TGTGCCAGCAGCTCCGGACTAGCGGAGCAAGAGACCCAGTACTTC.

The CDR3 sequence is CAWSKGTGVTEAFF. Written as DNA, the CDR3 is TGTGCCTGGAGTAAAGGGACAGGGGTCACTGAAGCTTTCTTT. The gene calls are TRBV30 and TRBJ1-1; 10 positions agree with TRBD1. Germline loops: CDR1 GTSNPN, CDR2 SVGIG (reference sequence). The CDR3 is made up of 14 amino acids. V was clipped by 2 bases and J by 4 bases; unmatched bases: 4. The whole variable domain, remainder taken from reference TRBV30 and TRBJ1-1, is SQTIHQWPATLVQPVGSPLSLECTVEGTSNPNLYWYRQAAGRGLQLLFYSVGIGQISSEVPQNLSASRPQDRQFILSSKKLLLSDSGFYLCAWSKGTGVTEAFFGQGTRLTVV.

The chain joins TRBV11-2 to TRBJ1-1; D is possibly TRBD1 (6 bases). Germline V CDR1 and CDR2: SGHAT, FQNNGV. Trimming took off 4 bases at V and 1 base at J, with 13 bases between the two ends. The CDR3 runs to 15 residues. CDR3 loop: CASSSTGPRNTEAFF. In DNA, the CDR3 is TGTGCCAGCAGCTCCACAGGGCCACGGAACACTGAAGCTTTCTTT.

The chain links TRBV12-3 or TRBV12-4 to TRBJ1-4; the D is unclear. V lost 4 bases, J lost 6 bases, and 6 bases lay in between. The CDR3 is 12 amino acids. CDR3 sequence: CASSSGDEKLFF. The CDR3 DNA follows: TGTGCCAGCAGTTCCGGGGATGAAAAACTGTTTTTT.

This clone was seen more than once but under ten times. The J gene is TRBJ1-4, the V gene TRBV6-4; TRBD1 matches at 7 bases. V shed 3 bases and J 8 bases; nucleotides not matched to a gene: 9. Germline V gives CDR1 MRHNA, CDR2 SNTAGT. This CDR3 comprises 15 residues. CDR3 sequence (DNA): TGTGCCAGCAGTGAAGCCAGCGGGGGACAGGAAAAACTGTTTTTT. Amino acid sequence: CASSEASGGQEKLFF.

The chain carries TRBV27 and TRBJ2-2, with D perhaps TRBD1 (5 bases). CDR3 length equals 13 residues. Germline values: CDR1 MNHEY, CDR2 SMNVEV (reference sequence). Trimming shortened V by 2 bases and J by 5 bases, and 6 bases separated the two germline ends. The CDR3, as DNA: TGTGCCAGCAGTTTAAGGGGAACCGGGGAGCTGTTTTTT. It codes for CASSLRGTGELFF.

This clone was recorded once. CDR3 in amino acids: CASSTRGRGQPQHF. CDR3 coding DNA: TGTGCCAGCAGTACCCGGGGCAGGGGACAGCCCCAGCATTTT. This chain links TRBV27 with TRBJ1-5, with a possible D match to TRBD1 (6 bases). This CDR3 region has 14 residues. The V and J ends lost 5 bases and 7 bases respectively, with 15 bases between them. Germline V gives CDR1 MNHEY, CDR2 SMNVEV (reference sequence).